The 22 T cell receptor beta chains presented below share a single source sample, sequenced in a study of T cell repertoires in cytomegalovirus infection. TCRdb processed the reads anew with MiXCR; each CDR3 protein has one entry. This table has a few hundred thousand distinct CDR3 sequences, approximately 15% appearing once. Sample: PBMCs. The receptors stem from a human donor in good health (CMV status not recorded). Some clones in this sample may be carry-over from other donors' samples.

This clonotype was observed at least ten times. J is TRBJ2-1 and V is TRBV7-2; 11 bases match TRBD2. V shed 7 bases and J 9 bases; nucleotides not matched to a gene: 11. Per germline, CDR1 SGHTA and CDR2 FQGNSA. This CDR3 region has 15 residues. CDR3 amino acids: CASTPQLAGASEQFF. The CDR3 nucleotides read TGTGCCAGCACCCCACAACTAGCGGGAGCAAGTGAGCAGTTCTTC.

This clonotype occurred many times. This sequence joins TRBV7-6 and TRBJ2-7; TRBD2 is a possible D gene (7 bases). The germline V gene has CDR1 SGHVS and CDR2 FNYEAQ. V shed 1 base and J shed 3 bases, with 19 bases lying between them. This CDR3 region has 17 residues. CDR3 nucleotides: TGTGCCAGCAGCTTAGGAGAATTGTGGGAGGGGGGCTACGAGCAGTACTTC. This codes for CASSLGELWEGGYEQYF. The full variable domain, its missing parts supplied by reference TRBV7-6 and TRBJ2-7, is GAGVSQSPRYKVTKRGQDVALRCDPISGHVSLYWYRQALGQGPEFLTYFNYEAQQDKSGLPNDRFSAERPEGSISTLTIQRTEQRDSAMYRCASSLGELWEGGYEQYFGPGTRLTVT.

This clonotype was picked up many times. The chain employs TRBV28 and TRBJ2-3, with 9 bases aligning to TRBD1. The junction had 12 bases not matched to a gene; V was cut back by 5 bases and J by 3 bases. Looked up from germline, CDR1 is MDHEN and CDR2 is SYDVKM. The length of the CDR3 is 17 residues. Here the CDR3 reads CASSVHRWGQGTDTQYF. CDR3 DNA: TGTGCCAGCAGTGTCCACAGGTGGGGACAGGGAACAGATACGCAGTATTTT.

This clonotype was picked up many times. The chain is built from TRBV19 and TRBJ1-1; a possible D gene is TRBD1 (6 bases). CDR3 length: 13 amino acids. CDR1 is LNHDA and CDR2 is SQIVND in the germline V gene (reference sequence). Trimming removed 5 bases from V and 4 bases from J, with 11 bases in between. The CDR3 here is CASSGQFGTEAFF. The CDR3 DNA reads TGTGCCAGTAGTGGACAGTTTGGCACTGAAGCTTTCTTT.

This clonotype was counted a few times. V is TRBV4-2 and J is TRBJ1-4; D not certain. Trimming left V 1 base short and J 2 bases short, with 11 bases between. This CDR3 region has 16 residues. Germline V gene lookup returns CDR1 LGHNA and CDR2 YNFKEQ. DNA for the CDR3: TGTGCCAGCAGCCAAGGAACAGTAGCGACTAATGAAAAACTGTTTTTT. Translating it yields CASSQGTVATNEKLFF.

This clonotype has only a few counts. V usage is TRBV28 and J usage is TRBJ2-1; D is undetermined. The V gene's germline CDR1 is MDHEN and CDR2 SYDVKM. V was trimmed by 7 bases and J by 3 bases, leaving 7 bases between them. The CDR3 totals 12 residues. Written as DNA, the CDR3 is TGTGCCAGCAATGATCTCTACAATGAGCAGTTCTTC. It yields the protein CASNDLYNEQFF.

The rearrangement uses TRBV20-1 and TRBJ1-1; perhaps TRBD1 as D (6 bases). CDR1 DFQATT and CDR2 SNEGSKA come from the germline V gene (reference sequence). V dropped 6 bases and J dropped 0 bases, with 14 bases sitting between them. The CDR3 totals 14 residues. CDR3 in amino acids: CSAPDRIMNTEAFF. CDR3 in DNA: TGCAGTGCCCCGGACAGAATTATGAACACTGAAGCTTTCTTT.

This clonotype was counted many times. The chain's CDR3 is CASSLISQANQPQHF. For the CDR3, the DNA is TGTGCCAGCAGCTTAATATCTCAGGCTAATCAGCCCCAGCATTTT. The chain has TRBV7-2 and TRBJ1-5; no clear D gene. The CDR3 sequence is 15 residues long. With 2 bases removed from V and 4 bases from J, the gap between germline ends came to 12 bases. The germline V gene has CDR1 SGHTA and CDR2 FQGNSA. Full variable domain (outside the CDR3, taken from reference TRBV7-2 and TRBJ1-5): GAGVSQSPSNKVTEKGKDVELRCDPISGHTALYWYRQSLGQGLEFLIYFQGNSAPDKSGLPSDRFSAERTGGSVSTLTIQRTQQEDSAVYLCASSLISQANQPQHFGDGTRLSIL.

The table lists this clonotype with many counts. This chain uses TRBV2 with TRBJ2-5; D may correspond to TRBD1 or TRBD2 (5 bases each). The CDR3 spans 15 residues. The germline V gene encodes CDR1 SNHLY and CDR2 FYNNEI. V shed 0 bases and J shed 7 bases, with 15 bases lying between them. CDR3 loop: CASSEAGPGTGTQYF. CDR3 coding DNA: TGTGCCAGCAGTGAAGCGGGACCAGGGACGGGGACCCAGTACTTC.

This clonotype was found many times. The V gene is TRBV7-2, the J gene TRBJ2-1; no firm D call. Trimming stripped 2 bases from V and 10 bases from J, with 12 bases between. From germline, CDR1 is SGHTA and CDR2 FQGNSA. The CDR3 totals 13 residues. In nucleotides, the CDR3 is TGTGCCAGCAGCTTACAGGTCGACGGCGAGCAGTTCTTC. It codes for CASSLQVDGEQFF.

This chain connects TRBV15 to TRBJ2-2, with D uncertain. Between the trimmed V and J ends, which lost 0 bases and 2 bases, there was a span of 10 bases. CDR3 length equals 16 residues. Per the germline V gene, CDR1 is LNHNV and CDR2 is YYDKDF (reference sequence). CDR3 nucleotide sequence: TGTGCCACCAGCAGAGATCTCAACAGAAACACCGGGGAGCTGTTTTTT. This codes for CATSRDLNRNTGELFF.

Regarding this clonotype: Possible read error: a much larger clone is one base away. This rearrangement joins TRBV3-1 to TRBJ1-2; D unresolved. The length of the CDR3 is 16 residues. The germline gives CDR1 LGHDT, CDR2 YNNKEL (reference sequence). CDR3 loop: CASSQVSYSPSYVYTF. CDR3 DNA: TGTGCCAGCAGCCAAGTAAGCTACTCACCCTCCTATGTCTACACCTTC.

This clonotype was found many times. This sequence joins TRBV6-6 and TRBJ1-2; D not certain. The CDR3 is made up of 10 amino acids. Germline CDR1 reads MNHNY; CDR2 reads SVGAGI (reference sequence). The ends were cut back, 6 bases at V and 8 bases at J, with 7 bases in the middle. The CDR3 DNA follows: TGTGCCAGCAGCGGCGGGGGCTACACCTTC. This encodes CASSGGGYTF.

CDR3 sequence (DNA): TGTGCCAGCAGCTCCGGACAGGGAGGCGCAGATACGCAGTATTTT. Amino acids: CASSSGQGGADTQYF. The V call is TRBV4-2, the J call TRBJ2-3, with 8 bases lining up with TRBD1. The trim removed 5 bases at V and 4 bases at J, leaving 8 bases unmatched. Germline CDR1 reads LGHNA; CDR2 reads YNFKEQ. There are 15 residues in the CDR3.

This chain connects TRBV10-3 to TRBJ1-5; D possibly corresponds to TRBD1 (5 bases). Trimming left V 0 bases short and J 8 bases short, with 14 bases between. The CDR3 is made up of 15 amino acids. Germline V gives CDR1 ENHRY, CDR2 SYGVKD. The CDR3 is CAISESLGTLKPQHF. In DNA, the CDR3 is TGTGCCATCAGTGAGTCTCTGGGGACGCTGAAGCCCCAGCATTTT.

The chain recombines TRBV28 with TRBJ1-5; D is undetermined. V lost 7 bases to trimming and J lost 3 bases, with 10 bases between them. The CDR3 has 13 amino acids. Germline CDR1 and CDR2: MDHEN and SYDVKM. Written as DNA, the CDR3 is TGTGCCAGCACCGACCAGAACAATCAGCCCCAGCATTTT. Its protein is CASTDQNNQPQHF.

The table lists this clonotype with many counts. This chain joins TRBV7-2 and TRBJ2-1, with D tentatively TRBD2 (5 bases). Deletions cut 10 bases from V and 0 bases from J, with 13 bases between. From germline, CDR1 is SGHTA and CDR2 FQGNSA. The CDR3 extends over 14 amino acids. CDR3 in amino acids: CAISSPPSYNEQFF. CDR3 bases: TGTGCCATCTCTAGCCCACCCTCCTACAATGAGCAGTTCTTC.

This clonotype was counted ten times or more. The chain is built from TRBV25-1 and TRBJ1-6; unclear D gene. The CDR3 length is 14 residues. Germline CDR1 and CDR2: MGHDK and SYGVNS. V was trimmed by 4 bases and J by 7 bases, leaving 11 bases between them. The CDR3 sequence: CASSGYGGNSPLHF. Written as DNA, the CDR3 is TGTGCCAGCAGTGGTTACGGTGGAAATTCACCCCTCCACTTT.

The chain uses TRBV20-1 and TRBJ1-5; 12 nucleotides line up with TRBD1. Losses at the gene ends were 5 bases for V and 6 bases for J; bases not matched to a gene: 11. Germline assignment: CDR1 DFQATT and CDR2 SNEGSKA (reference sequence). This CDR3 comprises 16 residues. The CDR3 coding sequence is TGCAGTGCTTCCGGGACAGGGGGCGTTTGGAGTCAGCCCCAGCATTTT. This translates into CSASGTGGVWSQPQHF.

The V gene is TRBV5-4, the J gene TRBJ1-2, with TRBD1 as a possible D gene (5 bases). In germline, CDR1 is SGHNT, CDR2 YYREEE (reference sequence). Trimming cost V 1 base and J 2 bases, with 9 bases left between them. CDR3 size: 14 residues. CDR3 protein: CASSLLRDNYGYTF. CDR3 sequence (DNA): TGTGCCAGCAGCTTGTTAAGGGACAACTATGGCTACACCTTC.

V is TRBV10-3 and J is TRBJ2-7; tentatively, D is TRBD1 or TRBD2 (6 bases each). Trimming removed 0 bases from V and 6 bases from J, with 12 bases in between. Germline V lookup: CDR1 ENHRY, CDR2 SYGVKD. The CDR3 runs 14 residues. The DNA for the CDR3 is TGTGCCATCAGTGAGTCGCTAGGGGGGTTCGAGCAGTACTTC. This translates into CAISESLGGFEQYF.

This clonotype was seen ten or more times. The V call is TRBV10-3, the J call TRBJ1-3, with 7 bases lining up with TRBD1. This CDR3 region has 17 residues. Germline-derived CDR1 and CDR2 are ENHRY and SYGVKD. Unmatched junction bases numbered 7, after V lost 2 bases and J lost 0 bases. The CDR3 spells CAISERTGMISGNTIYF. DNA for the CDR3: TGTGCCATCAGTGAGCGGACAGGAATGATCTCTGGAAACACCATATATTTT.